This passage covers 32 T cell receptor beta chains from one sample sequenced in a study of blood T cell repertoires in COVID-19. Profiled with immunoSEQ multiplex PCR; TCRdb holds only in-frame clones, not every one. The table includes about 110,000 clones, less than 75% detected once. The sample was peripheral blood. These receptors were collected from a woman between 55 and 75 years old with acute or convalescent COVID-19.

This clone was recorded a few times. The V and J genes are TRBV28 and TRBJ1-4; D not certain. The ends were cut back, 5 bases at V and 8 bases at J, with 9 bases in the middle. CDR1 and CDR2 (germline): MDHEN, SYDVKM. The CDR3 runs to 12 residues. The CDR3 is CASSPPGEKLFF. In nucleotides, the CDR3 is TGTGCCAGCAGTCCCCCCGGGGAAAAACTGTTTTTT.

The chain is built from TRBV5-8 and TRBJ2-1; the D gene is possibly TRBD1 (5 bases). Per germline, CDR1 SGHTS and CDR2 YDEGEE. Trimming cost V 5 bases and J 0 bases, with 9 bases left between them. The CDR3 totals 14 residues. The CDR3, as DNA: TGTGCCAGCAGAAGGGGCAGCTCCTACAATGAGCAGTTCTTC. Translated: CASRRGSSYNEQFF.

This rearrangement joins TRBV29-1 to TRBJ1-4; D not certain. This CDR3 region has 14 residues. Germline V lookup: CDR1 SQVTM, CDR2 ANQGSEA. Between the trimmed V and J ends, which lost 3 bases and 7 bases, there was a span of 15 bases. The CDR3 nucleotides are TGCAGCGTTGAGGATCGGGTTCGGGGTGAAAAACTGTTTTTT. Amino acid sequence: CSVEDRVRGEKLFF.

CDR3 in DNA: TGTGCCAGCAGCGCTGTAGCGGGGAATGAGCAGTTCTTC. Its translation is CASSAVAGNEQFF. The chain combines TRBV9 with TRBJ2-1, with 8 bases lining up with TRBD2. Germline loops: CDR1 SGDLS, CDR2 YYNGEE. After removal of 3 bases from V and 7 bases from J, the junction contained 3 bases not matched to a gene. This CDR3 contains 13 residues.

The chain employs TRBV15 and TRBJ1-2; 12 bases are shared with TRBD1. J gave up 7 bases and V 5 bases, and 11 bases lay outside the gene matches. The CDR3 has 16 residues. In germline, CDR1 is LNHNV, CDR2 YYDKDF (reference sequence). The CDR3 is CATSPIGGQGASGYTF. The CDR3 DNA follows: TGTGCCACCAGCCCGATAGGGGGACAGGGGGCTAGTGGCTACACCTTC.

The V and J genes are TRBV9 and TRBJ1-5; tentative D call: TRBD1 (6 bases). The V end was cut by 0 bases, the J end by 4 bases, with 14 bases between. Per germline, CDR1 SGDLS and CDR2 YYNGEE. The CDR3 is 16 residues long. The CDR3 DNA sequence: TGTGCCAGCAGCGTAGGCCCGGACAGCCCGAATCAGCCCCAGCATTTT. Protein sequence: CASSVGPDSPNQPQHF.

J is TRBJ2-5 and V is TRBV19; a weak D match, TRBD1 (6 bases). Deletions cut 0 bases from V and 0 bases from J, with 14 bases between. From germline, CDR1 is LNHDA and CDR2 SQIVND (reference sequence). CDR3 length equals 17 residues. This CDR3 is CASSIDLFAGDQETQYF. The CDR3 DNA reads as TGTGCCAGTAGTATAGATCTATTCGCAGGGGACCAAGAGACCCAGTACTTC.

The gene calls are TRBV29-1 and TRBJ2-5, with D possibly TRBD2 on 5 matching bases. V was cut by 1 base and J by 4 bases, with 10 bases left in between. The CDR3 extends over 13 amino acids. Germline CDR1 SQVTM, CDR2 ANQGSEA. The CDR3 sequence is CSVEGTVGETQYF. The CDR3 nucleotides are TGCAGCGTTGAAGGGACTGTCGGAGAGACCCAGTACTTC.

The chain employs TRBV15 and TRBJ1-2, with TRBD1 identical over 11 bases. This CDR3 spans 15 amino acids. V gave up 3 bases and J gave up 7 bases; unmatched junction bases: 7. CDR1 and CDR2 from the germline V gene are LNHNV and YYDKDF (reference sequence). Written as DNA, the CDR3 is TGTGCCACCAGCAGGGCTGGACAGGGGGCGGCTGGCTACACCTTC. It is translated as CATSRAGQGAAGYTF.

The genes are TRBV6-1 and TRBJ1-5; 7 bases match TRBD1. The J segment lost 6 bases and the V segment lost 1 base, leaving 12 bases of the junction unmatched. This CDR3 region has 17 residues. The germline V gene has CDR1 MNHNS and CDR2 SASEGT. Here the CDR3 reads CASSEGLQGKGRQPQHF. CDR3 nucleotides: TGTGCCAGCAGTGAAGGCTTACAGGGGAAGGGCCGTCAGCCCCAGCATTTT.

The rearrangement uses TRBV5-1 and TRBJ2-2; a weak D match, TRBD2 (6 bases). The germline CDR1 and CDR2 sequences are SGHRS and YFSETQ. The CDR3 has 16 amino acids. Trimming shortened V by 2 bases and J by 2 bases, and 13 bases separated the two germline ends. This CDR3 is CASSFAGRVNTGELFF. The CDR3 DNA reads TGCGCCAGCAGCTTTGCGGGACGGGTAAACACCGGGGAGCTGTTTTTT.

This chain connects TRBV12-3 or TRBV12-4 to TRBJ1-6, with D unresolved. V was trimmed by 8 bases and J by 7 bases, leaving 12 bases between them. This CDR3 contains 13 residues. CDR3 amino acids: CASQGRENSPLHF. In DNA form, the CDR3 reads TGTGCCAGCCAAGGGCGGGAGAATTCACCCCTCCACTTT.

The CDR3 spells CASKTGGSGELFF. The DNA for the CDR3 is TGTGCCAGCAAGACAGGGGGCAGCGGGGAGCTGTTTTTT. The chain uses TRBV6-5 and TRBJ2-2; 10 nucleotides align to TRBD1. The junction had 3 bases not matched to a gene; V was cut back by 7 bases and J by 7 bases. The germline CDR1 and CDR2 sequences are MNHEY and SVGAGI. The length of the CDR3 is 13 residues.

The chain couples TRBV5-1 to TRBJ2-7; TRBD1 agrees at 12 bases. The length of the CDR3 is 15 residues. V was pared by 0 bases and J by 5 bases, with 3 bases of the junction left unmatched. Germline V gene sequence: CDR1 SGHRS, CDR2 YFSETQ. The CDR3 reads CASSLEGQGAHEQYF. The DNA for the CDR3 is TGCGCCAGCAGCTTGGAGGGACAGGGGGCCCACGAGCAGTACTTC.

The chain combines TRBV9 with TRBJ1-6; perhaps TRBD1 as D (5 bases). The CDR3 is 15 residues long. V lost 0 bases and J 8 bases, leaving 12 bases between the germline ends. Looked up from germline, CDR1 is SGDLS and CDR2 is YYNGEE. CDR3 sequence: CASSVGLTGDSPLHF. CDR3 bases: TGTGCCAGCAGCGTAGGGCTAACGGGGGATTCACCCCTCCACTTT. Together with reference TRBV9 and TRBJ1-6, the CDR3 gives the full variable domain: DSGVTQTPKHLITATGQRVTLRCSPRSGDLSVYWYQQSLDQGLQFLIQYYNGEERAKGNILERFSAQQFPDLHSELNLSSLELGDSALYFCASSVGLTGDSPLHFGNGTRLTVT.

This clone has only one observation. J is TRBJ2-7 and V is TRBV3-1 (or the pseudogene TRBV3-2), with 7 bases aligning to TRBD1. The ends lost 0 bases at V and 2 bases at J; junction bases unmatched: 7. The CDR3 runs 16 residues. CDR1 is LGHDT and CDR2 is YNNKEL in the germline V gene (reference sequence). The CDR3 sequence is CASSQDLRTGAYEQYF. CDR3 DNA: TGTGCCAGCAGCCAAGATCTCAGGACAGGTGCCTACGAGCAGTACTTC.

This clone was detected only a few times. This chain uses TRBV27 with TRBJ2-7, with a weak D call TRBD2 (5 bases). Trimming removed 2 bases from V and 6 bases from J, with 17 bases in between. The CDR3 spans 15 residues. CDR1 MNHEY and CDR2 SMNVEV come from the germline V gene (reference sequence). CDR3 region: CASSLNGNILGEQYF. The CDR3 region has the DNA TGTGCCAGCAGTTTAAACGGGAACATTTTGGGCGAGCAGTACTTC.

The CDR3 DNA follows: TGCAGCGTTAGGACCGGGACAGGGGTCGGGACCCAGTACTTC. It specifies CSVRTGTGVGTQYF. This chain uses TRBV29-1 with TRBJ2-5, with 10 bases identical to TRBD1. This CDR3 spans 14 amino acids. V shed 5 bases and J 7 bases; nucleotides not matched to a gene: 10. Germline CDR1 and CDR2: SQVTM and ANQGSEA.

This chain connects TRBV28 to TRBJ1-5, with D perhaps TRBD1 (5 bases). The CDR3 loop spans 16 amino acids. V lost 3 bases and J 7 bases, leaving 19 bases between the germline ends. The germline gives CDR1 MDHEN, CDR2 SYDVKM. The DNA for the CDR3 is TGTGCCAGCAGTTTTTCGGCCAGGGTTTCGGCACAGCCCCAGCATTTT. Translating it yields CASSFSARVSAQPQHF. Filled out from reference TRBV28 and TRBJ1-5, the complete variable domain reads DVKVTQSSRYLVKRTGEKVFLECVQDMDHENMFWYRQDPGLGLRLIYFSYDVKMKEKGDIPEGYSVSREKKERFSLILESASTNQTSMYLCASSFSARVSAQPQHFGDGTRLSIL.

This chain uses TRBV28 with TRBJ1-5; the D gene is possibly TRBD1 (5 bases). The CDR3 is 14 amino acids. Trimming cost V 6 bases and J 7 bases, with 16 bases left between them. CDR1 MDHEN and CDR2 SYDVKM come from the germline V gene. The CDR3 DNA reads TGTGCCAGCAGGGCCCCAGGGTTCGGCCAGCCCCAGCATTTT. Translation gives CASRAPGFGQPQHF. Based on the CDR3 plus reference TRBV28 and TRBJ1-5, the full variable domain is DVKVTQSSRYLVKRTGEKVFLECVQDMDHENMFWYRQDPGLGLRLIYFSYDVKMKEKGDIPEGYSVSREKKERFSLILESASTNQTSMYLCASRAPGFGQPQHFGDGTRLSIL.

This clone came up many times. V and J are TRBV18 and TRBJ1-3; 7 nucleotides line up with TRBD1. The CDR3 has 15 residues. V was clipped by 3 bases and J by 0 bases; unmatched bases: 2. CDR1 is KGHSH and CDR2 is LQKENI in the germline V gene. Here the CDR3 reads CASSPGQVSGNTIYF. The DNA for the CDR3 is TGTGCCAGCTCACCTGGACAGGTCTCTGGAAACACCATATATTTT.

This clone was recorded a few times. V is TRBV11-2 and J is TRBJ2-1; 10 bases agree with TRBD1. J gave up 4 bases and V 0 bases, and 3 bases lay outside the gene matches. This CDR3 has 16 amino acids. Looked up from germline, CDR1 is SGHAT and CDR2 is FQNNGV. CDR3 region: CASSLEGTGAYNEQFF. The CDR3 DNA reads TGTGCCAGCAGCTTAGAGGGGACAGGGGCATACAATGAGCAGTTCTTC. The whole variable domain, filled in from reference TRBV11-2 and TRBJ2-1, reads EAGVAQSPRYKIIEKRQSVAFWCNPISGHATLYWYQQILGQGPKLLIQFQNNGVVDDSQLPKDRFSAERLKGVDSTLKIQPAKLEDSAVYLCASSLEGTGAYNEQFFGPGTRLTVL.

In its sample, this clone was seen many times. The chain uses TRBV21-1 and TRBJ1-4; no check of the table's D call, TRBD1, against the DNA was made. TRBV21-1 is a recognized pseudogene. The CDR3 runs to 15 residues. The CDR3 sequence: CASSNLQGIREKLFF. The CDR3 DNA reads as TGTGCCAGCAGCAACCTACAGGGCATTCGGGAAAAACTGTTTTTT.

This rearrangement joins TRBV11-1 to TRBJ1-2, with TRBD1 matching over 7 bases. Germline-derived CDR1 and CDR2 are SGHAT and FQDESV (reference sequence). V shed 5 bases and J 4 bases; nucleotides not matched to a gene: 1. The CDR3 length is 12 residues. This chain's CDR3 is CASSRQGYGYTF. CDR3 DNA sequence: TGTGCCAGCAGCAGACAGGGCTATGGCTACACCTTC.

This sequence joins TRBV27 and TRBJ1-5, with D hard to call. V was trimmed by 4 bases and J by 3 bases, leaving 7 bases between them. CDR1 is MNHEY and CDR2 is SMNVEV in the germline V gene (reference sequence). The CDR3 is made up of 13 amino acids. CDR3 sequence reads: CASSSRDNQPQHF. In nucleotides, the CDR3 is TGTGCCAGCAGTTCGAGGGACAATCAGCCCCAGCATTTT.

The chain carries TRBV7-2 and TRBJ1-4; D is ambiguous. The CDR3 is made up of 15 amino acids. Germline-derived CDR1 and CDR2 are SGHTA and FQGNSA. Trimming removed 5 bases at V and 0 bases at J, with 10 bases between. The CDR3 DNA sequence: TGTGCCAGCAGCCCGCAGTATGCAACTAATGAAAAACTGTTTTTT. Translated: CASSPQYATNEKLFF.

This clone was recorded only once. The gene calls are TRBV28 and TRBJ1-1, with 11 bases fitting TRBD1. The CDR3 sequence is 16 residues long. V was clipped by 5 bases and J by 4 bases; unmatched bases: 9. Germline values: CDR1 MDHEN, CDR2 SYDVKM. The CDR3 DNA reads TGTGCCAGCAGTCCACCGGGACAGGGGGATGGCACTGAAGCTTTCTTT. This encodes CASSPPGQGDGTEAFF.

V usage is TRBV28 and J usage is TRBJ1-2; 7 nucleotides line up with TRBD1. V gave up 5 bases and J gave up 3 bases; unmatched junction bases: 6. This CDR3 is built from 14 residues. From germline, CDR1 is MDHEN and CDR2 SYDVKM. CDR3 amino acids: CASSEGRGDYGYTF. DNA for the CDR3: TGTGCCAGCAGTGAGGGCAGGGGGGACTATGGCTACACCTTC.

The CDR3 sequence: CASSSRGGLSNSPLHF. Written as DNA, the CDR3 is TGTGCCAGCAGCTCAAGGGGGGGATTGTCAAATTCACCCCTCCACTTT. The genes are TRBV6-2 or TRBV6-3 and TRBJ1-6; a weak D match, TRBD1 (6 bases). CDR3 size: 16 residues. V shed 6 bases and J shed 7 bases, with 19 bases lying between them. Germline assignment: CDR1 MNHEY and CDR2 SVGEGT.

This clone was observed a single time. The chain combines TRBV6-2 or TRBV6-3 with TRBJ1-2; TRBD1 matches 7 bases. The junction had 8 bases not matched to a gene; V was cut back by 5 bases and J by 5 bases. This CDR3 spans 14 amino acids. Germline values: CDR1 MNHEY, CDR2 SVGEGT. DNA for the CDR3: TGTGCCAGCAGTCACGCGTGGGGACAGTATGGCTACACCTTC. Encoded protein: CASSHAWGQYGYTF.

The chain recombines TRBV7-9 with TRBJ1-1; 9 bases are shared with TRBD1. The CDR3 has 15 residues. The V gene's germline CDR1 is SEHNR and CDR2 FQNEAQ (reference sequence). The ends lost 5 bases at V and 4 bases at J; junction bases unmatched: 8. This CDR3 is CASSPLPTGGTEAFF. CDR3 coding DNA: TGTGCCAGCAGCCCACTTCCGACAGGGGGCACTGAAGCTTTCTTT.

This clone was seen more than once but under ten times. The J gene is TRBJ2-7, the V gene TRBV5-1; D is unclear. Trimming shortened V by 1 base and J by 0 bases, and 8 bases separated the two germline ends. The germline V gene has CDR1 SGHRS and CDR2 YFSETQ. The CDR3 length is 14 residues. The CDR3 loop reads CASSLQASSYEQYF. DNA for the CDR3: TGCGCCAGCAGCTTGCAGGCCAGCTCCTACGAGCAGTACTTC.